The 5 T cell receptor beta chains below all came from one sample that was sequenced in a study of cytomegalovirus exposure and HLA in healthy donors. 13 Jbeta primers and 60 Vbeta primers were used for the PCR. Sequenced by immunoSEQ multiplex PCR; TCRdb stores in-frame clones only, minus some. The sample lists some 150,000 clones; almost 85% were seen once. The sequenced sample consisted of PBMCs. These TCRs come from a middle-aged woman in good health and CMV-seronegative.

The chain recombines TRBV5-1 with TRBJ2-2, with unresolved D. Germline V gene data show CDR1 as SGHRS and CDR2 as YFSETQ. The CDR3 has 14 amino acids. With 0 bases removed from V and 2 bases from J, the gap between germline ends came to 5 bases. As DNA, the CDR3 is TGCGCCAGCAGCTTGGACGGTAACACCGGGGAGCTGTTTTTT. Translating gives CASSLDGNTGELFF.

This clone has only a few counts. The rearrangement joins TRBV7-2 to TRBJ2-5; unclear D gene. V lost 1 base and J 9 bases, leaving 15 bases between the germline ends. Germline V gene lookup returns CDR1 SGHTA and CDR2 FQGNSA. CDR3 length: 14 amino acids. Here the CDR3 DNA reads TGTGCCAGCAGCTTAGGCGGCCGCCACGTGGCCCAGTACTTC. Amino acid sequence: CASSLGGRHVAQYF.

The rearrangement uses TRBV11-1 and TRBJ2-5, with TRBD1 identical over 10 bases. The DNA end is more similar to TRBJ2-7, so the J call may be wrong. This CDR3 spans 14 amino acids. CDR1 SGHAT and CDR2 FQDESV come from the germline V gene (reference sequence). Here the CDR3 reads CASSYGQGAYEQYF. The CDR3 nucleotides read TGTGCCAGCAGCTACGGACAGGGGGCCTACGAGCAGTACTTC.

The chain couples TRBV19 to TRBJ2-2, with D maybe TRBD2 (5 bases). The CDR3 contains 16 residues. V lost 7 bases and J lost 7, with 22 bases in between. The germline V gene encodes CDR1 LNHDA and CDR2 SQIVND (reference sequence). The CDR3 sequence: CASTTLGGSRDGELFF. The CDR3 coding sequence is TGTGCCAGTACTACCCTAGGCGGCTCCCGGGACGGGGAGCTGTTTTTT.

The V and J genes are TRBV6-6 and TRBJ2-3; D not certain. Trimming took 6 bases from V and 2 from J, leaving 12 bases between them. CDR3 length: 14 residues. Germline V gives CDR1 MNHNY, CDR2 SVGAGI (reference sequence). The CDR3 DNA is TGTGCCAGCAGCCCCCCGGAGAACACAGATACGCAGTATTTT. This sequence encodes CASSPPENTDTQYF.